This T cell receptor beta chain was obtained from a study of T cells in Graves' hyperthyroidism and ophthalmopathy (dated by TCRdb to between 2018 and 2021). Regarding the complete study: Peripheral blood samples were taken at initial diagnosis, before any treatment was given. TCR V-J signatures able to tell the groups apart were searched for in a discovery cohort of 100 patients, of whom more than 40 had Graves' ophthalmopathy and under 65 had stable Graves' hyperthyroidism. Prospective prediction of ophthalmopathy was tested in an independent validation cohort consisting of 18 hyperthyroidism patients and approximately 16 patients who later progressed to ophthalmopathy. The approximately 98 discovery patients were randomly divided into training and test sets at a 7:3 ratio. In addition, the study compared T-cell repertoires in thyroid tissue and in blood from several Graves' hyperthyroidism patients. After sampling, hyperthyroidism patients received methimazole starting at 30 mg daily, and ophthalmopathy patients received high-dose intravenous methylprednisolone. According to the paper, TCR Vbeta CDR3 sequencing was carried out on more than 120 peripheral blood samples, which came from 40 to 45 ophthalmopathy, roughly 75 hyperthyroidism and 17 progressor patients. The full study reports these points: Most expanded thyroid clonotypes (frequency above 0.001) were also detected in blood, suggesting blood repertoires may reflect thyroid immune responses. Sample size was not statistically predetermined, and blinding of investigators to group allocation was not performed. In cross-validation, a model built on a 13 V-J signature told ophthalmopathy apart from stable hyperthyroidism with 87.88% sensitivity and roughly 82% specificity, and in testing the same model reached 80%/75%. In validation, the model predicted progression to ophthalmopathy with about 71% sensitivity and roughly 75% specificity, a median of roughly seven months before onset.

This clonotype was seen repeatedly, ten times or more. The target of this receptor is not known. Base quality data are lacking; no much larger clone is found one base away. In the ophthalmopathy patients, disease was moderately to severely active, with a Clinical Activity Score of 3 or more, a NOSPECS grade of 4 or more, and a duration of less than 3 months. Any patient with an uncontrolled infection, another autoimmune disease, pregnancy or lactation was excluded. Clinical symptoms, serum thyroxine and TRAb, thyroid ultrasound, and orbital computed tomography formed the basis for the diagnoses. PBMCs were isolated from 7.5 to 10 ml of fresh peripheral blood by Ficoll-Paque density gradient centrifugation. Total RNA was extracted using Trizol reagent, and RNA quality was assessed on an Agilent 2100 Bioanalyzer. TCR beta CDR3 regions were amplified from RNA transcripts. The TCR CDR3 was subjected to a first round of RT-PCR using the HTBI primer set and the Qiagen OneStep RT-PCR kit. The libraries were constructed in a second round of multiplex PCR and then size-selected and purified. Sequencing of the libraries was done on an Illumina HiSeq2000 using paired-end 100 bp reads. The authors' analysis ran thus. SOAPnuke was used to process the raw data, removing reads that contained adapters or uncalled bases, had a mean Phred below 15, or lacked an exact match to the constant primer or identifier. COPE v1.2.5 was used to merge the high-quality paired reads, and each unique nucleotide sequence was defined as a clonotype. Clonotypes were aligned to IMGT TRBV, TRBD and TRBJ reference segments using MiTCR v1.1. Only V-J combinations with frequency above 0.0001, covering 99% to 99.2% of repertoires, were analysed. A TCS score was defined as the ratio between F50 (clonal expansion) and ExV (chaos), using BLOSUM62-based TCRdist between CDR3 peptides within each V-J. Welch's t-statistics and random forest reduced fewer than 550 V-J features to about 12, which were used in a naive Bayes classifier (R e1071). TCRdb reanalyzed the raw reads on its own, using fastp at Q25 for trimming and MiXCR for clone calling, and kept in-frame beta chains. Entries are consolidated by CDR3 protein sequence, retaining the most common genes and DNA. TCRdb, not the original authors, processed these V and J calls. In this sample the table shows over 350,000 distinct CDR3 sequences, around a sixth of which occur a single time. The ten largest clones capture 40% of the sample.

Sequences were obtained from blood. This receptor was taken from a man between 18 and 35 years old with Graves' ophthalmopathy.

The sequenced DNA is TGTGCCAGCGGCCGGGACAGGGCTTCCGAGCAGTACTTC. This yields the protein CASGRDRASEQYF. The chain was built from TRBV7-8 and TRBJ2-7; 9 nucleotides in the junction match TRBD1. CDR1 is given as SGHVS and CDR2 as FQNEAQ, both from the germline V gene. Relative to germline, V is missing 8 bases and J is missing 6 bases, with 8 bases of the junction outside any gene match. The CDR3, from cysteine to phenylalanine, totals 13 residues. Of the read, only the CDR3 DNA is kept; its 39 bases are in frame from base 1.